This record covers a single TCR beta chain. This clonotype was detected a few times. The antigen it recognizes is unknown. Base quality data are lacking; no much larger clone is found one base away. These data come from a study of response to subunit inactivated influenza vaccine (dated by TCRdb to 2016 to 2019). With regard to the full study: Deep quantitative profiling of the T cell receptor repertoire was used in the study to follow responses to a trivalent subunit inactivated influenza vaccine.

Per the germline V gene, SGHRS is the CDR1 and YFSETQ is the CDR2. After removal of 2 bases from V and 6 bases from J, the junction retains 8 bases not matched to a gene. Counted from cysteine to phenylalanine, this CDR3 has 15 amino acids. The DNA shown is the 45-base CDR3, in frame from base 1. Library preparation used RT-PCR. TCRdb lists the instrument as Illumina HiSeq 2500. TCRdb took the public reads, trimmed them with fastp at Q25, ran MiXCR for clone calling and kept in-frame beta chains. Every CDR3 protein is listed once, alongside the most common genes and DNA of its rows. This sample holds 500,000 to 550,000 distinct CDR3 sequences; approximately 7.6% were observed only once. The top ten clonotypes cover 13% of the sample. Overall study outcomes, separate from this receptor: The authors suggested that each seasonal influenza vaccination may recruit only a limited number of new T cells.

Here the sequenced sample was PBMCs from blood, taken around 25 months after vaccination. Rearrangement joined TRBV5-1 to TRBJ1-1; 9 bases in between match TRBD1. This clonotype was obtained from a man between 50 and 69 years old who received an inactivated influenza vaccine. Donor details come from another sample of the same person, matched by shared clones. The CDR3 region has the sequence CASSFGGTGRAEAFF. In nucleotide form, the sequence is TGCGCCAGCAGCTTTGGTGGGACAGGGAGGGCTGAAGCTTTCTTT.